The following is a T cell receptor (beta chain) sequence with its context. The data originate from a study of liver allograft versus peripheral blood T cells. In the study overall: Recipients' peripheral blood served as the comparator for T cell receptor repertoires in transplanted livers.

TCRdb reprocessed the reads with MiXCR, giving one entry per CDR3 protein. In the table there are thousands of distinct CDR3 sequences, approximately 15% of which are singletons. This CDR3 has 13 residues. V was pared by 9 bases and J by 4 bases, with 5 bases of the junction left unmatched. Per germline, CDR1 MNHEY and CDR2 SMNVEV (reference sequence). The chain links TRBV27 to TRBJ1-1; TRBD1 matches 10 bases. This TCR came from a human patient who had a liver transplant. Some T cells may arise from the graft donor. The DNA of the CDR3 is TGTGCCAGTGGACAGGGGGGACTCACTGAAGCTTTCTTT. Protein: CASGQGGLTEAFF.